The 5 T cell receptor beta chains below all came from one sample that was sequenced in a study of PD-L1 blockade in urothelial cancer. Only in-frame clones appear in the TCRdb table, and some are missing; sequencing was by immunoSEQ multiplex PCR. This sample has about 73,000 clones; roughly nine tenths occur once, and the top ten carry less than 3.5%. The sequencing here drew on PBMCs, taken around atezolizumab (anti-PD-L1) treatment. These receptors were taken from a man in his 60s with urothelial cancer.

This clone was found once. The chain couples TRBV30 to TRBJ2-7, with D maybe TRBD1 (5 bases). Trimming removed 0 bases at V and 4 bases at J, with 7 bases between. CDR1 and CDR2 (germline): GTSNPN, SVGIG (reference sequence). The CDR3 runs 12 residues. CDR3 loop: CAWSVQGYEQYF. The CDR3 nucleotides are TGTGCCTGGAGTGTTCAGGGATACGAGCAGTACTTC.

The chain carries TRBV10-2 and TRBJ2-1; 10 bases fit TRBD2. The V segment lost 5 bases and the J segment 8 bases; nucleotides outside the gene matches: 6. The V gene's germline CDR1 is WSHSY and CDR2 SAAADI. The CDR3 is made up of 14 amino acids. The CDR3 DNA follows: TGCGCCAGCAGTCTCCAGCGGGAGGGCTATGAGCAGTTCTTC. Residues: CASSLQREGYEQFF.

This chain connects TRBV7-9 to TRBJ1-1; tentatively, D is TRBD1 (5 bases). CDR1 and CDR2 (germline): SEHNR, FQNEAQ (reference sequence). The CDR3 spans 13 residues. V was cut by 5 bases and J by 8 bases, with 15 bases left in between. The chain's CDR3 is CASSLRQGREAFF. In DNA form, the CDR3 reads TGTGCCAGCAGCCTGCGGCAGGGCCGAGAAGCTTTCTTT.

This clone was observed a handful of times. The J gene is TRBJ1-2, the V gene TRBV5-5, with D unclear. Germline CDR1 is SGHKS and CDR2 is YYEKEE (reference sequence). V lost 3 bases, J lost 5 bases, and 17 bases lay in between. This CDR3 is 15 amino acids long. CDR3 residues: CASSSGGQLTYGYTF. CDR3 sequence (DNA): TGTGCCAGCAGCTCCGGAGGGCAGCTAACTTATGGCTACACCTTC.

The chain is built from TRBV5-1 and TRBJ2-1; 7 bases agree with TRBD1. The CDR3 extends over 14 amino acids. J was trimmed by 1 base and V by 4 bases; bases with no gene match: 2. Germline-derived CDR1 and CDR2 are SGHRS and YFSETQ. The DNA for the CDR3 is TGCGCCAGCAGCCCGGGACAGTCCTACAATGAGCAGTTCTTC. Its protein is CASSPGQSYNEQFF.